The 5 T cell receptor beta chains below all came from one sample that was sequenced in a study of regulatory T cells in long-lasting Graves disease. Investigators prepared the TCR beta libraries by applying iRepertoire HTBI primers and Arm-PCR of CDR3 regions. A single record per CDR3 protein comes from TCRdb applying MiXCR to the multiplex PCR reads. In the table there are roughly 610,000 distinct CDR3 sequences, approximately 15% of which are singletons. Indicated time point: newly diagnosed GD, antithyroid drugs for less than 3 months. The authors made the TCR library using RNA they extracted from PBMCs. This same sample was also part of a study on T cells in Graves' hyperthyroidism and ophthalmopathy.

This specimen was peripheral blood mononuclear cells (PBMCs), taken at new diagnosis, from a patient treated with antithyroid drugs. The receptors stem from a woman aged 25 to 45 with Graves disease.

This clonotype has a handful of counts. V gene TRBV30 combines with J gene TRBJ2-2; D not resolved. The CDR3 has 15 residues. The V and J ends lost 1 base and 4 bases respectively, with 13 bases between them. Per germline, CDR1 GTSNPN and CDR2 SVGIG (reference sequence). CDR3 DNA sequence: TGTGCCTGGAGTGGCCGGGTGGCACCCACCGGGGAGCTGTTTTTT. Translation gives CAWSGRVAPTGELFF.

This clonotype was counted between two and nine times. The chain carries TRBV5-1 and TRBJ1-2; D is uncertain. The CDR3 has 15 amino acids. V was cut by 1 base and J by 4 bases, with 14 bases left in between. CDR1 and CDR2 from the germline V gene are SGHRS and YFSETQ. CDR3 sequence (DNA): TGCGCCAGCAGCTTGAACAGTGACGGACCCTATGGCTACACCTTC. The encoded protein is CASSLNSDGPYGYTF.

This chain joins TRBV5-5 and TRBJ1-1; tentatively, D is TRBD1 (5 bases). Looked up from germline, CDR1 is SGHKS and CDR2 is YYEKEE (reference sequence). The CDR3 spans 17 residues. The V and J ends lost 1 base and 5 bases respectively, with 21 bases between them. CDR3 protein: CASSLLGAQADVTEAFF. CDR3 nucleotides: TGTGCCAGCAGCTTGCTTGGGGCACAGGCAGATGTTACTGAAGCTTTCTTT. Together with reference TRBV5-5 and TRBJ1-1, the CDR3 gives the full variable domain: DAGVTQSPTHLIKTRGQQVTLRCSPISGHKSVSWYQQVLGQGPQFIFQYYEKEERGRGNFPDRFSARQFPNYSSELNVNALLLGDSALYLCASSLLGAQADVTEAFFGQGTRLTVV.

This clonotype was picked up a small number of times. A junction end diverges from the germline sequence, so it may reflect a read error. The chain carries TRBV7-9 and TRBJ2-1, with TRBD2 identical over 10 bases. CDR1 and CDR2 from the germline V gene are SEHNR and FQNEAQ (reference sequence). The CDR3 has 16 amino acids. CDR3 amino acids: CASTPSGRASNNGQFF. The CDR3, as DNA: TGTGCCAGCACCCCCAGCGGGAGGGCCTCCAACAATGGGCAGTTCTTC.

At least ten counts were recorded for this clonotype. The chain recombines TRBV28 with TRBJ2-7; 8 positions match TRBD1. Losses at the gene ends were 6 bases for V and 6 bases for J; bases not matched to a gene: 13. This CDR3 region has 15 residues. Germline CDR1 MDHEN, CDR2 SYDVKM. The CDR3 spells CASRPTGTGFFEQYF. The CDR3, as DNA: TGTGCCAGCAGACCTACCGGGACAGGATTCTTCGAGCAGTACTTC.